The T cell receptor beta chain described here comes from a study of a mutant IDH1 vaccine in newly diagnosed glioma. The wider study: Commencement of vaccination occurred 4-6 weeks following radiotherapy alone, or concurrently with temozolomide cycles. There were roughly 62% males and approximately 38% females among treated patients, whose mean age was about 44 years. Former treatment meant radiotherapy, temozolomide, or both; the majority had gotten both.

V was clipped by 4 bases and J by 3 bases, with 2 bases between them. The CDR3 runs to 11 residues. Germline V gives CDR1 SGHVS, CDR2 FNYEAQ. Time point noted: week 11, during vaccination. Vaccination comprised doses that each held 300 ug of mutant IDH1 20-mer peptide, plus topical imiquimod. A remark on this clone: Its antigen is not known.

Assay: immunoSEQ multiplex PCR; the TCRdb copy retains only in-frame clones and omits some. The repertoire holds 60,000 or so clones, with approximately 89% as singletons. The source material was PBMCs, sampled from a glioma patient whose treatment included an IDH1 peptide vaccine. This sequence was found in a man aged 35 to 55 with glioma. V usage is TRBV7-6 and J usage is TRBJ2-3; D not certain. CDR3 loop: CASSSTDTQYF. For the CDR3, the DNA is TGTGCCAGCAGCTCGACAGATACGCAGTATTTT.